These 19 T cell receptor beta chains were all obtained from the same sample, sequenced in a study of cytomegalovirus exposure and HLA in healthy donors. The repertoire was sequenced with immunoSEQ multiplex PCR; TCRdb's copy has only in-frame clones and lacks some. The table has fewer than 400,000 clones, roughly 90% seen once. The sequencing sample was made of PBMCs. These receptors were obtained from a woman younger than 30 in good health and CMV-seronegative.

The count of this clone is one. The gene calls are TRBV4-1 and TRBJ2-7, with TRBD2 matching 9 bases. The CDR3 consists of 18 residues. The trim removed 0 bases at V and 3 bases at J, leaving 12 bases unmatched. Germline CDR1 MGHRA, CDR2 YSYEKL. The CDR3 nucleotides are TGCGCCAGCAGCCAAGATCAGCGTCTAGCGGGGAGTCTCTACGAGCAGTACTTC. This encodes CASSQDQRLAGSLYEQYF.

This clone was seen a few times. The chain couples TRBV30 to TRBJ2-3, with D maybe TRBD2 (5 bases). V was clipped by 2 bases and J by 6 bases, with 18 bases between them. The CDR3 length is 15 residues. CDR1 and CDR2 from the germline V gene are GTSNPN and SVGIG (reference sequence). The CDR3 nucleotides read TGTGCCTGGAGTAACGGACTTAATTTTAGGGATACGCAGTATTTT. Amino acid sequence: CAWSNGLNFRDTQYF.

CDR3 DNA: TGTGCCAGCACTCCCGCGTGGGGAGGTTACGAGCAGTACTTC. Translation gives CASTPAWGGYEQYF. This sequence joins TRBV7-2 and TRBJ2-7; possible D gene TRBD2, 6 bases. CDR1 is SGHTA, CDR2 FQGNSA, per germline. The CDR3 sequence is 14 residues long. The ends were cut back, 7 bases at V and 4 bases at J, with 17 bases in the middle. Looking up the rest from reference TRBV7-2 and TRBJ2-7 gives the full variable domain: GAGVSQSPSNKVTEKGKDVELRCDPISGHTALYWYRQSLGQGLEFLIYFQGNSAPDKSGLPSDRFSAERTGGSVSTLTIQRTQQEDSAVYLCASTPAWGGYEQYFGPGTRLTVT.

The chain recombines TRBV6-4 with TRBJ2-3; 7 positions agree with TRBD2. This CDR3 contains 17 residues. V shed 3 bases, J shed 2 bases, and the junction held 11 bases outside the gene matches. Per the germline V gene, CDR1 is MRHNA and CDR2 is SNTAGT. This CDR3 reads CASSEWVASGYTDTQYF. For the CDR3, the DNA is TGTGCCAGCAGTGAGTGGGTGGCTAGCGGATACACAGATACGCAGTATTTT.

V gene TRBV5-1 combines with J gene TRBJ2-5, with a tentative D call TRBD2 (5 bases). V lost 5 bases, J lost 1 base, and 9 bases lay in between. The CDR3 is 13 amino acids. The V gene's germline CDR1 is SGHRS and CDR2 YFSETQ. CDR3 DNA: TGCGCCAGCAGGTACGGACTCCAAGAGACCCAGTACTTC. Amino acids: CASRYGLQETQYF.

The V and J genes are TRBV9 and TRBJ2-3; a weak D match, TRBD2 (6 bases). With 4 bases removed from V and 2 bases from J, the gap between germline ends came to 11 bases. CDR1 and CDR2 (germline): SGDLS, YYNGEE. The CDR3 consists of 14 residues. The CDR3 nucleotides are TGTGCCAGCAGCCCCGGGACTCTCACAGATACGCAGTATTTT. Encoded protein: CASSPGTLTDTQYF.

J is TRBJ2-7 and V is TRBV27; 7 bases map to TRBD2. Germline V gene sequence: CDR1 MNHEY, CDR2 SMNVEV (reference sequence). CDR3 length equals 15 residues. The ends lost 5 bases at V and 2 bases at J; junction bases unmatched: 9. CDR3 DNA sequence: TGTGCCAGCAGTCCCTCTAGCGGACCGGCCTACGAGCAGTACTTC. This sequence encodes CASSPSSGPAYEQYF.

J is TRBJ1-4 and V is TRBV5-6, with unresolved D. The V and J ends lost 5 bases and 0 bases respectively, with 14 bases between them. There are 16 residues in the CDR3. Germline values: CDR1 SGHDT, CDR2 YYEEEE. The CDR3 spells CASSLLHGATNEKLFF. The CDR3 region has the DNA TGTGCCAGCAGTCTCCTACATGGAGCAACTAATGAAAAACTGTTTTTT.

The CDR3 protein is CASRGGTGWTHEQYF. The CDR3 DNA follows: TGTGCCAGCAGAGGAGGAACGGGATGGACCCACGAGCAGTACTTC. V is TRBV28 and J is TRBJ2-7; D may be TRBD2 (5 bases). Germline assignment: CDR1 MDHEN and CDR2 SYDVKM. V dropped 6 bases and J dropped 5 bases, with 20 bases sitting between them. CDR3 length: 15 amino acids. Based on the CDR3 plus reference TRBV28 and TRBJ2-7, the full variable domain is DVKVTQSSRYLVKRTGEKVFLECVQDMDHENMFWYRQDPGLGLRLIYFSYDVKMKEKGDIPEGYSVSREKKERFSLILESASTNQTSMYLCASRGGTGWTHEQYFGPGTRLTVT.

This chain joins TRBV25-1 and TRBJ2-7, with D hard to call. Trimming pared 4 bases from V and 2 bases from J, leaving 6 bases between. The germline V gene encodes CDR1 MGHDK and CDR2 SYGVNS. The CDR3 totals 12 residues. CDR3 sequence: CASSADTYEQYF. CDR3 nucleotides: TGTGCCAGCAGTGCCGACACCTACGAGCAGTACTTC.

The CDR3 sequence: CASSPHPDGGSNQPQHF. CDR3 sequence (DNA): TGTGCCAGCAGCCCCCACCCCGACGGGGGTAGCAATCAGCCCCAGCATTTT. This chain links TRBV9 with TRBJ1-5; D perhaps matches TRBD1 (5 bases). The CDR3 totals 17 residues. CDR1 and CDR2 from the germline V gene are SGDLS and YYNGEE. The V and J ends lost 4 bases and 0 bases respectively, with 17 bases between them.

The genes are TRBV7-8 and TRBJ1-1; no firm D call. Per the germline V gene, CDR1 is SGHVS and CDR2 is FQNEAQ. Trimming took off 2 bases at V and 3 bases at J, with 7 bases between the two ends. This CDR3 contains 13 residues. The CDR3 nucleotides read TGTGCCAGCAGCTTAAAACAGTACACTGAAGCTTTCTTT. It specifies CASSLKQYTEAFF.

The CDR3 sequence: CASSPSGEQYF. CDR3 nucleotides: TGTGCCAGCAGTCCCTCGGGCGAGCAGTACTTC. The V and J genes are TRBV28 and TRBJ2-7; D uncertain. The CDR3 sequence is 11 residues long. Germline CDR1 reads MDHEN; CDR2 reads SYDVKM. V was pared by 5 bases and J by 6 bases, with 8 bases between.

With respect to this clone: At one end the junction does not follow the germline gene, possibly because of a read error. The V and J genes are TRBV6-1 and TRBJ2-3; 10 positions match TRBD1. CDR3 length: 18 residues. CDR1 is MNHNS, CDR2 SASEGT, per germline. DNA for the CDR3: TGTGCCAACAGTGAAGCGACCGGACAGGGGGGTTACGCAGATACGCAGTATTTT. It translates to CANSEATGQGGYADTQYF.

The chain recombines TRBV30 with TRBJ1-5, with TRBD1 as a possible D gene (5 bases). The CDR3 consists of 14 residues. Germline-derived CDR1 and CDR2 are GTSNPN and SVGIG (reference sequence). V lost 3 bases to trimming and J lost 2 bases, with 11 bases between them. CDR3 amino acids: CAWRARAGNQPQHF. CDR3 in DNA: TGTGCCTGGAGGGCCAGGGCGGGCAATCAGCCCCAGCATTTT.

J is TRBJ2-1 and V is TRBV6-5; TRBD2 is a possible D gene (6 bases). Between the trimmed V and J ends, which lost 0 bases and 15 bases, there was a span of 24 bases. CDR3 length: 16 amino acids. The germline V gene encodes CDR1 MNHEY and CDR2 SVGAGI. The CDR3 DNA reads TGTGCCAGCAGTTACTCGAGGCTAGCGTCTCAGTCCTCGTCGTTCTTC. Amino acid sequence: CASSYSRLASQSSSFF.

This chain joins TRBV19 and TRBJ2-2, with 7 bases aligning to TRBD2. Germline values: CDR1 LNHDA, CDR2 SQIVND (reference sequence). The CDR3 covers 17 residues. The V and J ends lost 5 bases and 6 bases, in that order; junction bases with no gene match: 15. The CDR3 loop reads CASSSLAVEVGAGELFF. CDR3 nucleotide sequence: TGTGCCAGTAGTTCCCTAGCGGTAGAAGTAGGGGCCGGGGAGCTGTTTTTT.

This clone was picked up one time. The chain has TRBV7-2 and TRBJ1-2, with a weak D call TRBD1 (5 bases). There are 13 residues in the CDR3. Trimming took 1 base from V and 6 from J, leaving 9 bases between them. Germline V gene lookup returns CDR1 SGHTA and CDR2 FQGNSA. The CDR3 here is CASSLVGGNGYTF. The CDR3 nucleotides read TGTGCCAGCAGCTTAGTCGGGGGGAATGGCTACACCTTC.

The chain has TRBV21-1 and TRBJ2-2; TRBD2, the table's D call, lacks a check against the DNA. TRBV21-1 is a pseudogene segment. There are 15 residues in the CDR3. CDR3 DNA sequence: TGTGCCAGCAGCAAACTTTGTCGGGGGGCCGGGGAGCTGTTTTTT. Its translation is CASSKLCRGAGELFF.